This T cell receptor (beta chain) stems from a study of shared clonotypes between healthy human individuals. Sequenced by immunoSEQ multiplex PCR; TCRdb stores in-frame clones only, minus some. The repertoire consists of roughly 600,000 clones, with 95% to 98% occurring once and the leading ten covering 0.3%. CD45RO-negative, CCR7-selected cells formed the naive CD8 fraction, which excluded terminally differentiated effector memory CD45RA+ cells. Donors included only healthy HIV-negative adults lacking recent acute infections or vaccinations. The CDR3 has 13 amino acids. Trimming took 4 bases from V and 1 from J, leaving 10 bases between them. Looked up from germline, CDR1 is SQVTM and CDR2 is ANQGSEA.

V usage is TRBV29-1 and J usage is TRBJ1-1; D is unresolved. This clonotype was obtained from a young man in good health. Sequenced sample: naive CD8+ T cells sorted from blood. The CDR3 region is CSVVGSGNTEAFF. The DNA of the CDR3 is TGCAGCGTTGTGGGATCGGGGAACACTGAAGCTTTCTTT.